One sample yielded the 13 T cell receptor beta chains listed below, sequenced in a study of blood T cell repertoires in COVID-19. Data came from immunoSEQ multiplex PCR; TCRdb stores just in-frame clones and leaves some out. There are around 59,000 clones in the sample; around 80% occur only once, and roughly 10% lies in the top ten. Input material: peripheral blood. The receptors come from a human donor in a cohort sampled during active COVID-19.

The chain employs TRBV2 and TRBJ2-3; tentative D call: TRBD2 (6 bases). Deletions cut 7 bases from V and 1 base from J, with 12 bases between. This CDR3 region has 14 residues. Germline CDR1 is SNHLY and CDR2 is FYNNEI. CDR3 region: CASKEVAGTDTQYF. CDR3 nucleotides: TGTGCCAGCAAAGAGGTAGCGGGCACAGATACGCAGTATTTT.

V usage is TRBV6-4 and J usage is TRBJ2-1, with 10 positions matching TRBD2. Unmatched junction bases numbered 8, after V lost 0 bases and J lost 6 bases. The CDR3 loop spans 17 amino acids. CDR1 is MRHNA, CDR2 SNTAGT, per germline. In nucleotides, the CDR3 is TGTGCCAGCAGTGACTCGTGGACTAGCGGTGGGGGCAATGAGCAGTTCTTC. It encodes CASSDSWTSGGGNEQFF.

In its sample, this clone was seen a few times. CDR3 residues: CASGTTPGQGATDTQYF. The DNA for the CDR3 is TGTGCTAGTGGCACCACCCCGGGACAGGGGGCGACAGATACGCAGTATTTT. V usage is TRBV12-5 and J usage is TRBJ2-3, with TRBD1 identical over 12 bases. Germline trimming cut 6 bases from V and 3 bases from J; bases unmatched to any gene: 10. The CDR3 runs 17 residues. Germline CDR1 LGHNT, CDR2 FRNRAP.

The gene calls are TRBV7-9 and TRBJ2-7; TRBD1 aligns across 10 bases. Germline CDR1 reads SEHNR; CDR2 reads FQNEAQ (reference sequence). Trimming removed 5 bases from V and 6 bases from J; junction bases left unmatched: 10. The CDR3 runs 15 residues. The CDR3 region has the DNA TGTGCCAGCAGCCCCCCCGGGACAGGGGTGTTCGAGCAGTACTTC. It codes for CASSPPGTGVFEQYF.

The chain carries TRBV30 and TRBJ2-7; 8 nucleotides align to TRBD2. The germline gives CDR1 GTSNPN, CDR2 SVGIG (reference sequence). This CDR3 has 16 amino acids. V lost 2 bases and J lost 0; bases outside the gene matches: 9. CDR3 loop: CAWSLQFGTSSYEQYF. The CDR3 DNA reads as TGTGCCTGGAGTTTACAGTTCGGGACTAGCTCCTACGAGCAGTACTTC.

The chain is built from TRBV4-3 and TRBJ2-7; 7 positions match TRBD1. The CDR3 runs 15 residues. Unmatched junction bases numbered 8, after V lost 1 base and J lost 5 bases. The germline CDR1 and CDR2 sequences are LGHNA and YSLEER. In DNA, the CDR3 is TGCGCCAGCAGCCAAGGACAGGGCTTTACCAACGAGCAGTACTTC. Protein product: CASSQGQGFTNEQYF.

The rearrangement uses TRBV5-6 and TRBJ2-3, with 14 positions matching TRBD2. The germline V gene has CDR1 SGHDT and CDR2 YYEEEE. The CDR3 length is 17 residues. V shed 0 bases, J shed 4 bases, and the junction held 4 bases outside the gene matches. The CDR3 region has the DNA TGTGCCAGCAGCTTGGATGCGGGACTAGCGGGAGCAGATACGCAGTATTTT. Translating gives CASSLDAGLAGADTQYF.

Only one count was recorded for this clone. The chain joins TRBV6-2 or TRBV6-3 to TRBJ2-5; D unclear. Trimming pared 5 bases from V and 0 bases from J, leaving 13 bases between. CDR3 length equals 15 residues. CDR1 MNHEY and CDR2 SVGEGT come from the germline V gene. CDR3 in DNA: TGTGCCAGCAGTGACAATCAGGCGTACCAAGAGACCCAGTACTTC. Translated: CASSDNQAYQETQYF.

Only a few counts were recorded for this clone. The chain carries TRBV7-2 and TRBJ2-1, with TRBD2 as a possible D gene (5 bases). This CDR3 is 14 amino acids long. Trimming removed 4 bases at V and 8 bases at J, with 15 bases between. Looked up from germline, CDR1 is SGHTA and CDR2 is FQGNSA. CDR3 loop: CASSSYRGGYEQFF. The CDR3 region has the DNA TGTGCCAGCAGCTCCTACCGTGGAGGATATGAGCAGTTCTTC.

The V call is TRBV7-2, the J call TRBJ2-5, with a possible D match to TRBD1 (5 bases). The CDR3 runs 12 residues. CDR1 and CDR2 from the germline V gene are SGHTA and FQGNSA. V was trimmed by 2 bases and J by 5 bases, leaving 6 bases between them. The CDR3 spells CASSLPGETQYF. CDR3 bases: TGTGCCAGCAGCTTACCAGGGGAGACCCAGTACTTC.

The chain links TRBV24-1 to TRBJ2-1; perhaps TRBD2 as D (6 bases). The ends were cut back, 3 bases at V and 0 bases at J, with 8 bases in the middle. Germline CDR1 KGHDR, CDR2 SFDVKD. The CDR3 totals 15 residues. The CDR3 nucleotides read TGTGCCACCAGTGATACGACTAGCTCCTACAATGAGCAGTTCTTC. This encodes CATSDTTSSYNEQFF.

This clone was found a few times. The rearrangement links TRBV5-6 to TRBJ1-2; 7 bases are shared with TRBD1. V shed 1 base, J shed 4 bases, and the junction held 1 base outside the gene matches. The CDR3 is 13 amino acids. Looked up from germline, CDR1 is SGHDT and CDR2 is YYEEEE. This CDR3 is CASSLYRGYGYTF. CDR3 nucleotide sequence: TGTGCCAGCAGCTTGTACAGGGGCTATGGCTACACCTTC.

The chain links TRBV15 to TRBJ1-5, with D maybe TRBD1 (5 bases). The length of the CDR3 is 16 residues. CDR1 is LNHNV and CDR2 is YYDKDF in the germline V gene (reference sequence). The V and J ends lost 1 base and 2 bases respectively, with 12 bases between them. In DNA, the CDR3 is TGTGCCACCAGCAGAGCGTGGGGCAAGGGCAATCAGCCCCAGCATTTT. This translates into CATSRAWGKGNQPQHF.